A selection of T cell receptor beta chains follows, all from one sample in a study of blood T cell repertoires in COVID-19. The method was immunoSEQ multiplex PCR; TCRdb's version includes in-frame clones alone and lacks a portion of them. The sample records about 70,000 clones, 70% to 90% being singletons. Sequenced material: peripheral blood. The origin of the receptors is a human donor in a cohort sampled during active COVID-19. Both conserved end residues are part of each CDR3. The D gene is left open where the match is weak.

TRBD1,TRBJ1-2,TRBV18,CASSPQGTGVYGYTF
-,TRBJ1-2,TRBV2,CASSEWPPNYGYTF
TRBD1,TRBJ2-4,TRBV6-5,CASQGQAQNIQYF
-,TRBJ2-2,TRBV5-4,CASRGDFIGELFF
TRBD2,TRBJ2-1,TRBV4-2,CASSQASGASYNEQFF
TRBD1,TRBJ1-4,TRBV15,CATSGRQGAELFF
TRBD2,TRBJ2-3,TRBV5-1,CASSLGAGGRTDTQYF
-,TRBJ2-7,TRBV5-4,CASSLGGTYSYEQYF
-,TRBJ1-1,TRBV28,CASSLGTRITEAFF
-,TRBJ2-2,TRBV6-5,CASSIRGNTGELFF
-,TRBJ2-6,TRBV18,CASSPLGSNSGANVLTF
-,TRBJ2-1,TRBV12-3/TRBV12-4,CASSSDRVEQFF
TRBD1,TRBJ2-2,TRBV2,CASTLTGGATGELFF
-,TRBJ1-1,TRBV19,CASRPGLLDTEAFF
TRBD1,TRBJ2-2,TRBV6-5,CASRIQGANTGELFF
-,TRBJ2-3,TRBV5-1,CASSLEGSSTDTQYF
-,TRBJ2-3,TRBV27,CASSPPAEPHTQYF
-,TRBJ2-7,TRBV25-1,CARILGSQTRGEQYF
-,TRBJ2-7,TRBV7-9,CASSFGLRDEQYF
TRBD1,TRBJ2-1,TRBV5-4,CASSLETDRGQFYNEQFF
TRBD2,TRBJ2-1,TRBV27,CAPGRESYGFSYNEQFF
TRBD1,TRBJ1-6,TRBV10-3,CAISEPRGTGVDNSPLHF
-,TRBJ2-2,TRBV3-1/TRBV3-2,CASSQVRPRTGELFF
-,TRBJ2-1,TRBV6-5,CASSYGSEGEQFF
TRBD2,TRBJ2-3,TRBV10-2,CASSSGSATDTQYF
TRBD2,TRBJ2-5,TRBV5-1,CASSLGGGVQETQYF
-,TRBJ2-5,TRBV5-1,CASSSQETQYF
TRBD1,TRBJ1-2,TRBV5-4,CASSAGTDQGDGYTF
TRBD1,TRBJ2-5,TRBV7-2,CASSLGQGRTQYF
TRBD2,TRBJ2-1,TRBV29-1,CSVCPSGGEQFF
-,TRBJ2-7,TRBV6-5,CASSYWEGGRYEQYF
-,TRBJ2-7,TRBV5-1,CASSSYPGTHYEQYF
TRBD1,TRBJ1-3,TRBV5-4,CASGQDSGNTIYF
TRBD1,TRBJ2-1,TRBV5-1,CASSLEGQGGEQFF